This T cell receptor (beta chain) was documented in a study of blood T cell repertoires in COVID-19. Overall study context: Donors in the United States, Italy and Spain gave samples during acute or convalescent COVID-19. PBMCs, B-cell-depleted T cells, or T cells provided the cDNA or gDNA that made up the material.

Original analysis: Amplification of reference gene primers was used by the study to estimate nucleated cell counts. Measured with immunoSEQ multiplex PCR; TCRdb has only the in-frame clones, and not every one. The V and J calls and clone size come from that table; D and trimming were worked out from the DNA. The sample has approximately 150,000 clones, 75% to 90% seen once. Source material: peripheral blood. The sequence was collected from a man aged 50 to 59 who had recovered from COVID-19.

The CDR3 protein is CASSQEPGVSGQPQHF. The DNA of the CDR3 is TGTGCCAGCAGCCAAGAGCCGGGGGTTTCGGGTCAGCCCCAGCATTTT. J is TRBJ1-5 and V is TRBV3-1 (or the pseudogene TRBV3-2), with D perhaps matching TRBD1 (5 bases). The germline V and J ends were trimmed by 0 bases and 6 bases, with 15 bases remaining between them. The CDR3 sequence is 16 residues long. The germline V gene has CDR1 LGHDT and CDR2 YNNKEL (reference sequence).